The next 2 T cell receptor beta chains were all read from a single sample in a study of radiotherapy plus CTLA-4 blockade in lung cancer. Some clones are missing from TCRdb's copy, which holds only in-frame ones; the method was immunoSEQ multiplex PCR. In the table there are 35,000 to 40,000 clones, approximately 86% of which are singletons. This specimen was peripheral blood, taken from a patient treated with radiotherapy plus ipilimumab. These receptor sequences come from a human donor with non-small cell lung cancer whose response to radiotherapy plus ipilimumab could not be evaluated.

The chain couples TRBV5-4 to TRBJ2-1; the match to TRBD2 covers 8 bases. Unmatched junction bases numbered 7, after V lost 2 bases and J lost 6 bases. The CDR3 has 15 amino acids. Germline V CDR1 and CDR2: SGHNT, YYREEE (reference sequence). The CDR3 DNA reads as TGTGCCAGCAGCTTTCAAGCGGGGGCCTTCAATGAGCAGTTCTTC. Protein product: CASSFQAGAFNEQFF.

The genes are TRBV29-1 and TRBJ1-2; 8 bases are a match to TRBD1. V lost 6 bases and J lost 1; bases outside the gene matches: 7. CDR3 length: 14 residues. Germline V gene lookup returns CDR1 SQVTM and CDR2 ANQGSEA. The CDR3 region has the DNA TGCAGCGTGATGACAGGGGCCTTTAACTATGGCTACACCTTC. The encoded protein is CSVMTGAFNYGYTF. The variable domain in full, completed from reference TRBV29-1 and TRBJ1-2, reads SAVISQKPSRDICQRGTSLTIQCQVDSQVTMMFWYRQQPGQSLTLIATANQGSEATYESGFVIDKFPISRPNLTFSTLTVSNMSPEDSSIYLCSVMTGAFNYGYTFGSGTRLTVV.